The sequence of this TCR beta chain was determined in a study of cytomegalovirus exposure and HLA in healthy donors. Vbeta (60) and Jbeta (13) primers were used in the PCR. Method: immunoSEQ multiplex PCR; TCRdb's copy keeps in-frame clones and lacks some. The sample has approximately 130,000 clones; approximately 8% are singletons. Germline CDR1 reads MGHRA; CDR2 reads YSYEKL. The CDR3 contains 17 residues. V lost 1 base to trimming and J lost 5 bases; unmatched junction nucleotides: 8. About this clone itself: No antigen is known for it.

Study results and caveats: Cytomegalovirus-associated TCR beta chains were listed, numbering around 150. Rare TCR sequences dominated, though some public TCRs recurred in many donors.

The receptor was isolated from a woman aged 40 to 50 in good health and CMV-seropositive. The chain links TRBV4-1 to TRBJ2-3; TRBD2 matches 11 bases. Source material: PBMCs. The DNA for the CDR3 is TGCGCCAGCAGCCAAGGAGCGACTAGCGGGGCGCGAGATACGCAGTATTTT. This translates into CASSQGATSGARDTQYF.